Included here is one T cell receptor (beta chain) sequence, with context. Vbeta (60) and Jbeta (13) primers were used in the PCR. Some clones are missing from TCRdb's copy, which holds only in-frame ones; the method was immunoSEQ multiplex PCR. Of a few hundred thousand clones listed, roughly 80% are singletons. This record comes from a study of cytomegalovirus exposure and HLA in healthy donors. Whole-study context: As an earlier analysis found, 150 million to 200 million T cells yielded 95 million to 130 million unique TCR beta sequences.

Trimming removed 6 bases from V and 8 bases from J; junction bases left unmatched: 8. This CDR3 spans 15 amino acids. The germline gives CDR1 SGHTA, CDR2 FQGNSA. This clonotype was obtained from a girl aged 2 to 9 in good health and CMV-seronegative. The specimen sequenced was PBMCs. The rearrangement joins TRBV7-2 to TRBJ1-4; 11 nucleotides agree with TRBD1. CDR3 sequence: CASSSTGTGGEKLFF. As DNA, the CDR3 is TGTGCCAGCAGTTCGACCGGGACAGGGGGGGAAAAACTGTTTTTT.